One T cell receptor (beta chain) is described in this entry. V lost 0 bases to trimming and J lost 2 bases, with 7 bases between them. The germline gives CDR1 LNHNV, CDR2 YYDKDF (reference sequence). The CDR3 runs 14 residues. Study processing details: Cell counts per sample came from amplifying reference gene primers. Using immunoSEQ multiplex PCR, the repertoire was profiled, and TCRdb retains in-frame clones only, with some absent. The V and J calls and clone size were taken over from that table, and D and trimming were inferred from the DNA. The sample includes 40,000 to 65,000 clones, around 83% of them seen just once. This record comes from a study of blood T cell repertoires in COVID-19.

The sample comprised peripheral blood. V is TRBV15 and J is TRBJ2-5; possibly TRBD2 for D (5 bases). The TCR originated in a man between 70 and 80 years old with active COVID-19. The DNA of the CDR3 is TGTGCCACCAGCAGAGACTCGGGGCAAGAGACCCAGTACTTC. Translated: CATSRDSGQETQYF.